A selection of T cell receptor beta chains follows, all from one sample in a study of T-cell memory formation after mild COVID-19. In TCRdb, the 5' RACE reads were re-called with MiXCR into one record per CDR3 protein. The sample records 300,000 to 350,000 distinct CDR3 sequences, roughly 21% being singletons. The sample consisted of PBMCs or a T cell subset sorted from them (not recorded which). These receptors were obtained from a man younger than 30 who had mild COVID-19 (a few samples of this study predate the infection). Cell type and time point are not known. Both conserved end residues are part of each CDR3. The order of the fields is clone size, D gene, V gene, J gene, CDR3 DNA, CDR3 protein. D genes are given only for firm matches. Clone size, where shown, is once, few, many, or a class for clones that have expanded.

clone_size: .
d_call: TRBD1
v_call: TRBV29-1
j_call: TRBJ1-2
cdr3_nt: TGCAGCGTCAAGACAGGGTCCTATGGCTACACCTTC
cdr3_aa: CSVKTGSYGYTF

clone_size: many
d_call: .
v_call: TRBV7-6
j_call: TRBJ2-3
cdr3_nt: TGTGCCAGCAGCTTCACCGGGTCCACAGATACGCAGTATTTT
cdr3_aa: CASSFTGSTDTQYF

clone_size: few
d_call: .
v_call: TRBV12-3/TRBV12-4
j_call: TRBJ2-7
cdr3_nt: TGTGCCAGCAGTTTGTCGGCCAGCGGCCTCTACGAGCAGTACTTC
cdr3_aa: CASSLSASGLYEQYF

clone_size: .
d_call: TRBD1
v_call: TRBV6-6
j_call: TRBJ1-1
cdr3_nt: TGTGCCAGCAGTCCCCGAACAGGGGTTGGGTCCCATAGTGAAGCTTTCTTT
cdr3_aa: CASSPRTGVGSHSEAFF

clone_size: many
d_call: .
v_call: TRBV7-6
j_call: TRBJ2-5
cdr3_nt: TGTGCCAGCAGCCAGATGGAGACCCAGTACTTC
cdr3_aa: CASSQMETQYF

clone_size: .
d_call: .
v_call: TRBV12-3/TRBV12-4
j_call: TRBJ1-2
cdr3_nt: TGTGCCAGCATAAGGGGGGGTTCCTATGGCTACACCTTC
cdr3_aa: CASIRGGSYGYTF

clone_size: few
d_call: .
v_call: TRBV18
j_call: TRBJ1-6
cdr3_nt: TGTGCCAGCTCACCTTCCGGGACGGGTAATTCACCCCTCCACTTT
cdr3_aa: CASSPSGTGNSPLHF

clone_size: .
d_call: TRBD1
v_call: TRBV29-1
j_call: TRBJ1-2
cdr3_nt: TGCAGCGTCGGGACAGGGGAGGGAGGCTACACCTTC
cdr3_aa: CSVGTGEGGYTF

clone_size: few
d_call: TRBD1
v_call: TRBV5-1
j_call: TRBJ2-2
cdr3_nt: TGCGCCAGCAGCCTGACAGGGTTCACCGGGGAGCTGTTTTTT
cdr3_aa: CASSLTGFTGELFF

clone_size: .
d_call: .
v_call: TRBV20-1
j_call: TRBJ2-1
cdr3_nt: TGCAGTGCTAGAACGTTTCAGGGAATCAATGAGCAGTTCTTC
cdr3_aa: CSARTFQGINEQFF

clone_size: few
d_call: .
v_call: TRBV6-2/TRBV6-3
j_call: TRBJ2-7
cdr3_nt: TGTGCCAGCAGTCGCGGCGGCTCGTCAGGTGGGTACGAGCAGTACTTC
cdr3_aa: CASSRGGSSGGYEQYF

clone_size: few
d_call: TRBD1
v_call: TRBV20-1
j_call: TRBJ2-3
cdr3_nt: TGCAGTACCGAGGGACAGGCGAACACAGATACGCAGTATTTT
cdr3_aa: CSTEGQANTDTQYF

clone_size: .
d_call: TRBD2
v_call: TRBV4-3
j_call: TRBJ2-7
cdr3_nt: TGCGCCAGCAGCCAAGTGGCGGGGGCCTACGAGCAGTACTTC
cdr3_aa: CASSQVAGAYEQYF

clone_size: .
d_call: .
v_call: TRBV7-2
j_call: TRBJ2-1
cdr3_nt: TGTGCCACCGCCCAGGACTACTACAATGAGCAGTTCTTC
cdr3_aa: CATAQDYYNEQFF

clone_size: few
d_call: .
v_call: TRBV2
j_call: TRBJ1-2
cdr3_nt: TGTGCCAGCAGTGAGAACGCCTATGGCTACACCTTC
cdr3_aa: CASSENAYGYTF

clone_size: .
d_call: .
v_call: TRBV9
j_call: TRBJ1-1
cdr3_nt: TGTGCCAGCAGCCAGAGTGGGTTGAACACTGAAGCTTTCTTT
cdr3_aa: CASSQSGLNTEAFF

clone_size: few
d_call: .
v_call: TRBV30
j_call: TRBJ1-6
cdr3_nt: TGTGCCTGGAGTGGGGGGGCGCATAATTCACCCCTCCACTTT
cdr3_aa: CAWSGGAHNSPLHF

clone_size: .
d_call: TRBD2
v_call: TRBV3-1
j_call: TRBJ2-1
cdr3_nt: TGTGCCAGCAGCCCAAGCCTTGGCCTAGCGGGGGTTCAGGCTTACAATGAGCAGTTCTTC
cdr3_aa: CASSPSLGLAGVQAYNEQFF

clone_size: .
d_call: TRBD2
v_call: TRBV7-2
j_call: TRBJ2-3
cdr3_nt: TGTGCCAGCAGCTTACTCGGCGGGGGGGCCGTAGATACGCAGTATTTT
cdr3_aa: CASSLLGGGAVDTQYF

clone_size: .
d_call: .
v_call: TRBV20-1
j_call: TRBJ2-5
cdr3_nt: TGCAGTGTAGCGGAAGGGGCAGGTCAAGAGACCCAGTACTTC
cdr3_aa: CSVAEGAGQETQYF

clone_size: .
d_call: .
v_call: TRBV6-2/TRBV6-3
j_call: TRBJ1-2
cdr3_nt: TGTGCCAGCAGTTACTATCAGACAGTAACCAGCTATGGCTACACCTTC
cdr3_aa: CASSYYQTVTSYGYTF

clone_size: .
d_call: TRBD1
v_call: TRBV7-8
j_call: TRBJ1-2
cdr3_nt: TGTGCCAGCAGCGCTAAAATTCAGGGGGTTAACTATGGCTACACCTTC
cdr3_aa: CASSAKIQGVNYGYTF